This T cell receptor beta chain was sequenced during a study of Graves' ophthalmopathy and Graves' hyperthyroidism. Germline CDR1 and CDR2: SEHNR and FQNEAQ (reference sequence). The CDR3 covers 15 residues. V dropped 5 bases and J dropped 4; count of bases not matched to a gene: 10. The study, taken as a whole, reports: Ophthalmopathy could be told apart from stable hyperthyroidism by a 13-signature model (87.88% sensitivity, 70% to 84% specificity). In blood, most expanded thyroid clonotypes above 0.001 frequency were also detected.

RNA transcripts served as template for amplifying TCR beta CDR3 sequences. HTBI-primed RT-PCR formed the first round, and a multiplex PCR formed the second. TCRdb re-called the multiplex PCR reads through MiXCR, storing one row per CDR3 protein. The data hold a few hundred thousand distinct CDR3 sequences, with approximately 18% observed a single time. No ophthalmopathy within 18 months of follow-up signified stable hyperthyroidism. Certain patients, namely those with other autoimmune diseases, uncontrolled infections, pregnancy or lactation, were excluded. This clonotype was detected ten times or more. The antigen remains undetermined.

The chain uses TRBV7-9 and TRBJ1-2, with 7 nucleotides matching TRBD1. What was sequenced was peripheral blood. This TCR came from an adult woman with stable Graves' hyperthyroidism. The CDR3 bases are TGTGCCAGCAGCGATGGGACAGTCCGGCTCTATGGCTACACCTTC. This gives the protein CASSDGTVRLYGYTF. The whole variable domain, remainder taken from reference TRBV7-9 and TRBJ1-2, is DTGVSQNPRHKITKRGQNVTFRCDPISEHNRLYWYRQTLGQGPEFLTYFQNEAQLEKSRLLSDRFSAERPKGSFSTLEIQRTEQGDSAMYLCASSDGTVRLYGYTFGSGTRLTVV.